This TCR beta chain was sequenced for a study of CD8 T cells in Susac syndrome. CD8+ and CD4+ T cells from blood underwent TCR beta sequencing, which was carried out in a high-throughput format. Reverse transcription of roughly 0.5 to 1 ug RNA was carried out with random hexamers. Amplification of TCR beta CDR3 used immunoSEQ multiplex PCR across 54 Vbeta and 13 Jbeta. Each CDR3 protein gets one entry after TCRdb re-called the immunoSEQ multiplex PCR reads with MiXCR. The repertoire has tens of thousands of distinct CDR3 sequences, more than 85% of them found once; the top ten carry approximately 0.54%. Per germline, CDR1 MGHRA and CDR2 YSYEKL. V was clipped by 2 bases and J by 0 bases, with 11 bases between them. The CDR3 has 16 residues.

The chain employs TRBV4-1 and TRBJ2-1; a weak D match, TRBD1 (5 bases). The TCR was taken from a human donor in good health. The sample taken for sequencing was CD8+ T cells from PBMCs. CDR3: CASSQRTLSSYNEQFF. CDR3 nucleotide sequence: TGCGCCAGCAGCCAAAGGACACTGAGCTCCTACAATGAGCAGTTCTTC.